A single sample is the source of the 7 T cell receptor beta chains below, sequenced in a study of cytomegalovirus exposure and HLA in healthy donors. The PCR contained 60 Vbeta and 13 Jbeta primers. Sequencing was performed with immunoSEQ multiplex PCR; in TCRdb, only in-frame clones are kept and a portion is missing. This table has roughly 220,000 clones, approximately 85% appearing once. Specimen: PBMCs. The receptors were sampled from a woman aged 40 to 50 in good health and CMV-seronegative.

V usage is TRBV7-3 and J usage is TRBJ2-3; TRBD2 matches 8 bases. The CDR3 contains 14 residues. V lost 2 bases, J lost 6 bases, and 4 bases stayed unmatched. The germline V gene has CDR1 SGHTA and CDR2 FQGTGA. The CDR3 region is CASSLGLAGDTQYF. CDR3 in DNA: TGTGCCAGCAGCTTAGGTCTAGCGGGTGATACGCAGTATTTT. Combining the CDR3 with reference TRBV7-3 and TRBJ2-3 gives the whole variable domain GAGVSQTPSNKVTEKGKYVELRCDPISGHTALYWYRQSLGQGPEFLIYFQGTGAADDSGLPNDRFFAVRPEGSVSTLKIQRTERGDSAVYLCASSLGLAGDTQYFGPGTRLTVL.

J is TRBJ2-7 and V is TRBV28; weak D call: TRBD1 (6 bases). The CDR3 is 15 residues long. Germline V gene data show CDR1 as MDHEN and CDR2 as SYDVKM. Between the trimmed V and J ends, which lost 4 bases and 2 bases, there was a span of 15 bases. The CDR3 reads CASSSRDRQTYEQYF. As DNA, the CDR3 is TGTGCCAGCAGTTCCCGTGACAGGCAGACCTACGAGCAGTACTTC. The complete variable domain, with remaining parts taken from reference TRBV28 and TRBJ2-7, reads DVKVTQSSRYLVKRTGEKVFLECVQDMDHENMFWYRQDPGLGLRLIYFSYDVKMKEKGDIPEGYSVSREKKERFSLILESASTNQTSMYLCASSSRDRQTYEQYFGPGTRLTVT.

This chain joins TRBV5-1 and TRBJ1-4, with 12 bases aligning to TRBD1. In germline, CDR1 is SGHRS, CDR2 YFSETQ. The junction had 14 bases not matched to a gene; V was cut back by 3 bases and J by 8 bases. This CDR3 comprises 18 residues. The CDR3 spells CASSYAGTGGGRSEKLFF. CDR3 in DNA: TGCGCCAGCAGCTACGCCGGGACAGGGGGCGGAAGGAGCGAAAAACTGTTTTTT.

The chain has TRBV2 and TRBJ1-5, with D maybe TRBD1 (5 bases). Germline CDR1 is SNHLY and CDR2 is FYNNEI. CDR3 length: 13 amino acids. V was cut by 5 bases and J by 3 bases, with 8 bases left in between. CDR3 bases: TGTGCCAGCAGTAGGGGATCCAATCAGCCCCAGCATTTT. Translation gives CASSRGSNQPQHF.

The chain has TRBV7-2 and TRBJ2-7; 11 bases align to TRBD2. CDR1 is SGHTA, CDR2 FQGNSA, per germline. This CDR3 is built from 15 residues. With V trimmed by 2 bases and J by 4 bases, 4 bases remained unmatched. The CDR3 nucleotides read TGTGCCAGCAGCTTAAAGACTAGCGGGATATACGAGCAGTACTTC. Protein product: CASSLKTSGIYEQYF.

The chain employs TRBV29-1 and TRBJ2-1, with 8 bases that match TRBD2. Germline V gives CDR1 SQVTM, CDR2 ANQGSEA. V dropped 0 bases and J dropped 3; count of bases not matched to a gene: 7. CDR3 length equals 16 residues. In DNA, the CDR3 is TGCAGCGTTGAAGATCAGGGGACTAGTATCTACAATGAGCAGTTCTTC. Protein product: CSVEDQGTSIYNEQFF.

This clone was recorded only once. The DNA for the CDR3 is TGTGCCAGCAGTTTGCGGGACAGGGGCCCAACCGGGGAGCTGTTTTTT. Translating gives CASSLRDRGPTGELFF. The genes are TRBV27 and TRBJ2-2; 10 positions match TRBD1. There are 16 residues in the CDR3. Germline loops: CDR1 MNHEY, CDR2 SMNVEV (reference sequence). V was clipped by 3 bases and J by 5 bases; unmatched bases: 6.